A single sample gave rise to the 23 T cell receptor beta chains below, sequenced in a study of technical replicates of blood from several donors. TCRdb keeps only in-frame clones here, not all; method: immunoSEQ multiplex PCR. The table has around 61,000 clones, approximately 86% seen once. The specimen sequenced was PBMCs. The receptors derive from a human donor in good health. Some clones in this sample may be carry-over from other donors' samples.

This chain connects TRBV20-1 to TRBJ1-1; D is undetermined. Germline V gene data show CDR1 as DFQATT and CDR2 as SNEGSKA (reference sequence). This CDR3 has 11 amino acids. Trimming took 6 bases from V and 1 from J, leaving 6 bases between them. The CDR3 nucleotides read TGCAGTGCCTCACAGAACACTGAAGCTTTCTTT. Amino acids: CSASQNTEAFF.

Remarks on this clone: Other DNA sequences in the sample encode the same CDR3. The V and J genes are TRBV4-3 and TRBJ2-5; D unresolved. The germline gives CDR1 LGHNA, CDR2 YSLEER. V was shortened by 0 bases and J by 4 bases, with 6 bases between the two germline ends. CDR3 length: 13 residues. The CDR3 spells CASSQDPGETQYF. As DNA, the CDR3 is TGCGCCAGCAGCCAAGACCCGGGAGAGACCCAGTACTTC.

This clone was seen only once. J is TRBJ1-1 and V is TRBV20-1; D remains unclear. Germline-derived CDR1 and CDR2 are DFQATT and SNEGSKA (reference sequence). This CDR3 is 10 amino acids long. The V end lost 2 bases, the J end lost 10 bases, and 8 bases lay between the germline ends. This chain's CDR3 is CSARMGRAFF. The CDR3, as DNA: TGCAGTGCTAGAATGGGGAGAGCTTTCTTT.

This clone turned up a few times. V and J are TRBV30 and TRBJ1-1; D uncertain. This CDR3 contains 15 residues. The V gene's germline CDR1 is GTSNPN and CDR2 SVGIG (reference sequence). V lost 0 bases and J lost 0, with 11 bases in between. As DNA, the CDR3 is TGTGCCTGGAGTGTACTGCGGCAAGTGAACACTGAAGCTTTCTTT. Its translation: CAWSVLRQVNTEAFF.

V usage is TRBV7-9 and J usage is TRBJ1-2, with TRBD1 matching over 7 bases. The CDR3 has 15 residues. V dropped 5 bases and J dropped 0; count of bases not matched to a gene: 6. In germline, CDR1 is SEHNR, CDR2 FQNEAQ (reference sequence). CDR3 coding DNA: TGTGCCAGCAGCCCGGGACAGAGCCCTAACTATGGCTACACCTTC. This translates into CASSPGQSPNYGYTF.

The chain couples TRBV30 to TRBJ2-3; a possible D gene is TRBD2 (6 bases). Germline loops: CDR1 GTSNPN, CDR2 SVGIG (reference sequence). V gave up 5 bases and J gave up 1 base, with 13 bases separating them. CDR3 length: 14 residues. DNA of the CDR3: TGTGCCTGGGTTAGCGGTTACGGCACAGATACGCAGTATTTT. It specifies CAWVSGYGTDTQYF. Using reference TRBV30 and TRBJ2-3 for the parts outside the CDR3, the full variable domain is SQTIHQWPATLVQPVGSPLSLECTVEGTSNPNLYWYRQAAGRGLQLLFYSVGIGQISSEVPQNLSASRPQDRQFILSSKKLLLSDSGFYLCAWVSGYGTDTQYFGPGTRLTVL.

A single count supports this clone. This chain connects TRBV6-1 to TRBJ1-5; the D is unclear. This CDR3 spans 13 amino acids. V was shortened by 6 bases and J by 6 bases, with 12 bases between the two germline ends. The germline gives CDR1 MNHNS, CDR2 SASEGT. CDR3 DNA: TGTGCCAGCAGAGAATCGCGGGCTCAGCCCCAGCATTTT. Translation: CASRESRAQPQHF.

J is TRBJ1-2 and V is TRBV5-1, with D unclear. The CDR3 extends over 17 amino acids. Trimming shortened V by 4 bases and J by 7 bases, and 26 bases separated the two germline ends. CDR1 is SGHRS, CDR2 YFSETQ, per germline. The CDR3 loop is CASSPLAGPGFVPGYTF. CDR3 nucleotide sequence: TGCGCCAGCAGCCCTTTGGCGGGCCCGGGTTTCGTGCCTGGCTACACCTTC.

J is TRBJ2-1 and V is TRBV5-4, with D tentatively TRBD2 (5 bases). The V end lost 4 bases, the J end lost 5 bases, and 10 bases lay between the germline ends. This CDR3 spans 13 amino acids. Germline loops: CDR1 SGHNT, CDR2 YYREEE (reference sequence). This CDR3 is CASSAGGHNEQFF. As DNA, the CDR3 is TGTGCCAGCAGCGCGGGCGGCCACAATGAGCAGTTCTTC.

The chain couples TRBV7-2 to TRBJ2-3, with 7 bases lining up with TRBD2. V lost 3 bases to trimming and J lost 4 bases; unmatched junction nucleotides: 4. Per germline, CDR1 SGHTA and CDR2 FQGNSA. This CDR3 is 14 amino acids long. The CDR3 region is CASSFGGGADTQYF. The DNA for the CDR3 is TGTGCCAGCAGCTTTGGGGGGGGAGCAGATACGCAGTATTTT.

The chain is built from TRBV25-1 and TRBJ1-5; D is ambiguous. The CDR3 is 12 amino acids. The germline V gene has CDR1 MGHDK and CDR2 SYGVNS. V gave up 5 bases and J gave up 4 bases, with 6 bases separating them. For the CDR3, the DNA is TGTGCCAGCAGTCGAGGGAATCAGCCCCAGCATTTT. This sequence encodes CASSRGNQPQHF.

This clone was recorded once. The genes are TRBV25-1 and TRBJ2-2; no reliable D call. This CDR3 comprises 14 residues. Germline V gene data show CDR1 as MGHDK and CDR2 as SYGVNS. The V gene lost 4 bases and the J gene lost 5 bases, with 11 bases spanning the gap. Here the CDR3 DNA reads TGTGCCAGCAGTGTGGGCCCCCGGACCGGGGAGCTGTTTTTT. Its translation is CASSVGPRTGELFF.

This chain joins TRBV6-5 and TRBJ1-1; D ambiguous. CDR1 MNHEY and CDR2 SVGAGI come from the germline V gene. This CDR3 is 13 amino acids long. With 2 bases removed from V and 7 bases from J, the gap between germline ends came to 11 bases. Written as DNA, the CDR3 is TGTGCCAGCAGTTACAGCGGAGGCGTTGAAGCTTTCTTT. Residues: CASSYSGGVEAFF.

This clone has only one observation. The gene calls are TRBV7-9 and TRBJ2-3, with D perhaps TRBD2 (5 bases). Germline lookup yields CDR1 SEHNR and CDR2 FQNEAQ (reference sequence). The CDR3 is 12 residues long. V gave up 5 bases and J gave up 5 bases, with 8 bases separating them. The CDR3 sequence: CASSGRGDTQYF. CDR3 DNA sequence: TGTGCCAGCAGCGGACGGGGAGATACGCAGTATTTT.

The chain is built from TRBV19 and TRBJ2-3, with TRBD2 matching 8 bases. J lost 0 bases, V lost 1 base, and 9 bases had no gene match. The CDR3 runs 18 residues. CDR1 and CDR2 from the germline V gene are LNHDA and SQIVND (reference sequence). In DNA form, the CDR3 reads TGTGCCAGTAGTATAGCCGGGAGGGGACGACGGAGCACAGATACGCAGTATTTT. Translated: CASSIAGRGRRSTDTQYF.

The chain is built from TRBV11-2 and TRBJ2-7; D perhaps matches TRBD2 (5 bases). The CDR3 extends over 12 amino acids. Germline V gene data show CDR1 as SGHAT and CDR2 as FQNNGV. The V gene lost 1 base and the J gene lost 6 bases, with 7 bases spanning the gap. The CDR3 coding sequence is TGTGCCAGCAGCTTAGTGGCGGGCGAGCAGTACTTC. It is translated as CASSLVAGEQYF.

The J gene is TRBJ1-1, the V gene TRBV11-1; 7 bases agree with TRBD1. This CDR3 contains 14 residues. From germline, CDR1 is SGHAT and CDR2 FQDESV (reference sequence). With V trimmed by 6 bases and J by 8 bases, 12 bases remained unmatched. CDR3 in amino acids: CASRKEVGTAEAFF. The DNA for the CDR3 is TGTGCCAGCAGGAAGGAAGTTGGGACAGCAGAAGCTTTCTTT.

V is TRBV15 and J is TRBJ2-1, with D possibly being TRBD1 (5 bases). Germline lookup yields CDR1 LNHNV and CDR2 YYDKDF (reference sequence). The V end was cut by 2 bases, the J end by 0 bases, with 11 bases between. This CDR3 has 16 residues. CDR3 sequence: CATSRTGTRSYNEQFF. In nucleotides, the CDR3 is TGTGCCACCAGCAGAACAGGTACTCGCTCCTACAATGAGCAGTTCTTC.

The V and J genes are TRBV25-1 and TRBJ2-3; 11 bases align to TRBD2. The V segment lost 7 bases and the J segment 0 bases; nucleotides outside the gene matches: 3. Germline V gene data show CDR1 as MGHDK and CDR2 as SYGVNS. CDR3 length: 15 residues. CDR3 sequence reads: CASTTSGMSTDTQYF. The CDR3, as DNA: TGTGCCAGCACGACTAGCGGGATGAGCACAGATACGCAGTATTTT. Full variable domain (rest looked up from reference TRBV25-1 and TRBJ2-3): EADIYQTPRYLVIGTGKKITLECSQTMGHDKMYWYQQDPGMELHLIHYSYGVNSTEKGDLSSESTVSRIRTEHFPLTLESARPSHTSQYLCASTTSGMSTDTQYFGPGTRLTVL.

As for this clone: Mismatch with germline at one junction end may stem from a read error. The chain couples TRBV6-1 to TRBJ2-5, with 13 bases fitting TRBD2. There are 15 residues in the CDR3. Germline assignment: CDR1 MNHNS and CDR2 SASEGT. DNA for the CDR3: TGTGCCAGCAGTGAAGCAACGACTAGCGGGAGGCCCCCACACTTC. This translates into CASSEATTSGRPPHF.

This clone was counted a few times. V is TRBV4-1 and J is TRBJ1-4; no firm D call. CDR3 length: 17 residues. Germline V gene sequence: CDR1 MGHRA, CDR2 YSYEKL. The V end was cut by 3 bases, the J end by 0 bases, with 14 bases between. The CDR3 bases are TGCGCCAGCAGCCACATGTTCCTAACAGCAACTAATGAAAAACTGTTTTTT. Translating it yields CASSHMFLTATNEKLFF.

The chain joins TRBV15 to TRBJ2-7, with 8 bases identical to TRBD2. CDR1 and CDR2 from the germline V gene are LNHNV and YYDKDF (reference sequence). Losses at the gene ends were 1 base for V and 2 bases for J; bases not matched to a gene: 4. The CDR3 loop spans 15 amino acids. The CDR3 loop is CATSRATGGPYEQYF. The CDR3 bases are TGTGCCACCAGCAGAGCAACGGGGGGGCCCTACGAGCAGTACTTC.

The chain recombines TRBV7-8 with TRBJ1-1, with D possibly being TRBD1 (5 bases). CDR1 is SGHVS, CDR2 FQNEAQ, per germline. The CDR3 extends over 16 amino acids. Trimming pared 5 bases from V and 0 bases from J, leaving 16 bases between. The CDR3, as DNA: TGTGCCAGCAGCCCCCCGACAGTTCGCATGAACACTGAAGCTTTCTTT. This gives the protein CASSPPTVRMNTEAFF.